This T cell receptor beta chain was documented in a study of blood T cell repertoires in COVID-19. Overall study context: Sites across the United States, Italy and Spain contributed samples from acute and convalescent COVID-19. T cells, B-cell-depleted T cells, or PBMCs supplied cDNA or gDNA.

The CDR3 runs to 15 residues. V gave up 7 bases and J gave up 1 base, with 16 bases separating them. Germline values: CDR1 SNHLY, CDR2 FYNNEI. Authors' analysis steps: Counts of nucleated cells, estimated from reference gene primer amplification, were obtained. Measured with immunoSEQ multiplex PCR; TCRdb has only the in-frame clones, and not every one. V and J calls and clone size are as listed in that table; D and trimming were resolved from the DNA. The sample contains 150,000 to 200,000 clones, 80% to 90% of which appear only once. Sequencing used peripheral blood. This TCR derives from a man between 65 and 85 years old with active or convalescent COVID-19. This chain connects TRBV2 to TRBJ1-1; D not certain. CDR3 bases: TGTGCCAGCACTCCCGAGGGCCACCGGAACACTGAAGCTTTCTTT. This translates into CASTPEGHRNTEAFF.